This is a list of T cell receptor beta chains from one sample in a study of shared clonotypes between healthy human individuals. TCRdb keeps only in-frame clones here, not all; method: immunoSEQ multiplex PCR. Here the sample spans about 590,000 clones, around 95% being singletons. Sequencing was carried out using naive CD8+ T cells sorted from blood. The receptors shown here come from a woman in her 30s in good health. Each CDR3 is given with its conserved first and last residue. The D gene is left open where the match is weak. Not all rows give a size; the values are once, few, many and, for expanded clones, a class.

len	v_gene	d_gene	abundance	j_gene	CDR3aa	CDR3nt
14	TRBV30	TRBD2	-	TRBJ2-1	CAWNIGGAYNEQFF	TGTGCCTGGAATATCGGGGGGGCGTACAATGAGCAGTTCTTC
15	TRBV6-1	-	-	TRBJ2-2	CASSELPADTGELFF	TGTGCCAGCAGTGAGTTGCCCGCGGACACCGGGGAGCTGTTTTTT
15	TRBV9	-	-	TRBJ2-1	CASSADSRINNEQFF	TGTGCCAGCAGCGCCGACTCCAGAATTAACAATGAGCAGTTCTTC
13	TRBV6-5	-	-	TRBJ1-2	CASSHPLTAGYTF	TGTGCCAGCAGCCACCCGTTGACGGCTGGCTACACCTTC
12	TRBV7-9	-	-	TRBJ2-7	CASRDSQGEQYF	TGTGCCTCTCGGGACTCTCAGGGGGAGCAGTACTTC
14	TRBV10-2	TRBD1	-	TRBJ2-1	CASSGGGYHNEQFF	TGCGCCAGCAGTGGAGGGGGCTACCACAATGAGCAGTTCTTC
14	TRBV6-6	TRBD1	-	TRBJ2-7	CASSYSDREHEQYF	TGTGCCAGCAGTTACTCTGACAGGGAACACGAGCAGTACTTC
15	TRBV4-1	-	-	TRBJ2-2	CASSHSLANTGELFF	TGCGCCAGCAGCCATAGCCTAGCGAACACCGGGGAGCTGTTTTTT
14	TRBV27	TRBD1	few	TRBJ1-1	CASSPTGADTEAFF	TGTGCCAGCAGTCCGACAGGGGCCGACACTGAAGCTTTCTTT
18	TRBV18	-	-	TRBJ2-5	CASSPRGGSGSAQETQYF	TGTGCCAGCTCACCCCGAGGCGGTAGCGGAAGTGCACAAGAGACCCAGTACTTC
15	TRBV27	TRBD1	-	TRBJ1-4	CASSLSRGPAEKLFF	TGTGCCAGCAGTTTATCGAGGGGGCCCGCGGAAAAACTGTTTTTT
15	TRBV5-1	-	-	TRBJ1-2	CASSLVVDSGYGYTF	TGCGCCAGCAGCTTGGTCGTGGACTCGGGGTATGGCTACACCTTC
17	TRBV7-8	TRBD1	-	TRBJ1-5	CASSSETGGYSNQPQHF	TGTGCCAGCAGCTCCGAAACAGGGGGGTACAGCAATCAGCCCCAGCATTTT
14	TRBV4-2	-	-	TRBJ2-7	CASSQGALSYEQYF	TGTGCCAGCAGCCAAGGGGCCCTCTCCTACGAGCAGTACTTC
14	TRBV11-2	TRBD2	-	TRBJ2-7	CASSILLAGGEQYF	TGTGCCAGCAGCATACTTCTAGCGGGCGGTGAGCAGTACTTC
15	TRBV15	-	-	TRBJ1-5	CATSRDLSGLQPQHF	TGTGCCACCAGCAGAGATCTGTCAGGTTTGCAGCCCCAGCATTTT
17	TRBV27	-	-	TRBJ2-3	CASSLSLGTGKKDTQYF	TGTGCCAGCAGTTTAAGTTTGGGGACGGGGAAGAAGGATACGCAGTATTTT
14	TRBV4-1	-	-	TRBJ1-5	CASSQVGGNQPQHF	TGCGCCAGCAGCCAAGTGGGGGGCAATCAGCCCCAGCATTTT
16	TRBV7-3	TRBD1	-	TRBJ1-6	CASSSGTAVMNSPLHF	TGTGCCAGCAGCTCCGGGACAGCCGTGATGAATTCACCCCTCCACTTT
14	TRBV5-6	-	-	TRBJ1-5	CASSSGGSNQPQHF	TGTGCCAGCAGCTCTGGGGGTAGCAATCAGCCCCAGCATTTT
11	TRBV27	-	-	TRBJ2-7	CASGPKLQQYF	TGTGCCAGCGGGCCCAAGCTCCAGCAGTACTTC
13	TRBV9	-	once	TRBJ2-2	CASSELNTGELFF	TGTGCCAGCAGCGAACTTAACACCGGGGAGCTGTTTTTT
15	TRBV19	TRBD2	-	TRBJ2-1	CASSFSGIAGYEQFF	TGTGCCAGTAGTTTTTCCGGCATAGCGGGATATGAGCAGTTCTTC
15	TRBV30	TRBD1	-	TRBJ1-1	CAWSLGTGGMTEAFF	TGTGCCTGGAGCCTCGGGACAGGGGGTATGACTGAAGCTTTCTTT
15	TRBV27	-	-	TRBJ1-2	CASSLSAGTAYGYTF	TGTGCCAGCAGTTTATCGGCAGGAACCGCCTATGGCTACACCTTC
11	TRBV6-6	-	-	TRBJ2-2	CAGGETGELFF	TGTGCCGGGGGAGAAACCGGGGAGCTGTTTTTT
16	TRBV2	-	-	TRBJ2-1	CASSPLAGGSHNEQFF	TGTGCCAGCAGTCCCTTGGCGGGTGGGAGTCACAATGAGCAGTTCTTC
18	TRBV27	-	-	TRBJ1-2	CASSFYPPTETANYGYTF	TGTGCCAGCAGTTTCTACCCACCGACAGAGACCGCCAACTATGGCTACACCTTC
20	TRBV28	-	once	TRBJ2-6	CASSSTPLRAGSPGANVLTF	TGTGCCAGCAGTTCTACACCCCTTAGGGCAGGCTCCCCTGGGGCCAACGTCCTGACTTTC
14	TRBV2	-	-	TRBJ2-1	CASRKDYTHNEQFF	TGTGCCAGCAGAAAGGACTACACCCACAATGAGCAGTTCTTC
14	TRBV5-6	TRBD1	-	TRBJ2-3	CASSPGQGTDTQYF	TGTGCCAGCAGCCCGGGACAGGGCACAGATACGCAGTATTTT